Sequencing of this TCR beta chain was carried out in a study of T cell responses to AZD1222 COVID-19 vaccine. Germline-derived CDR1 and CDR2 are MGHDK and SYGVNS. The length of the CDR3 is 14 residues. Losses at the gene ends were 6 bases for V and 1 base for J; bases not matched to a gene: 6. The method was immunoSEQ multiplex PCR; TCRdb's version includes in-frame clones alone and lacks a portion of them. Of around 99,000 clones in the sample, nearly 90% were seen once. This specimen consisted of peripheral blood, obtained on day 0 of MenACWY control vaccination. The J gene is TRBJ2-7, the V gene TRBV25-1; 7 positions match TRBD2. The sequence was collected from an adult in good health. The CDR3 reads CASRSLAMSYEQYF. CDR3 DNA sequence: TGTGCCAGCAGGTCACTAGCGATGTCCTACGAGCAGTACTTC.